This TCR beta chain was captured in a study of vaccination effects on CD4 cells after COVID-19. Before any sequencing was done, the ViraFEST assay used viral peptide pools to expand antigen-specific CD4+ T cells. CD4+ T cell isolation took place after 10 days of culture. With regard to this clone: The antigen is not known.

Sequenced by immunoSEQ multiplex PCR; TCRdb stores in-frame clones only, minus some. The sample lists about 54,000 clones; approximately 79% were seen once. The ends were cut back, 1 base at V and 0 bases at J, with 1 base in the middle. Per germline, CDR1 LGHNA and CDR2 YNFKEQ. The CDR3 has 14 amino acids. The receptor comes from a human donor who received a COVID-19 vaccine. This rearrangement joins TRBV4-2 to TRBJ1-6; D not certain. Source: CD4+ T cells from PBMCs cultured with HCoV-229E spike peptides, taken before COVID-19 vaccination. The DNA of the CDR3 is TGTGCCAGCAGCCAAGGCTCCTATAATTCACCCCTCCACTTT. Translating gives CASSQGSYNSPLHF.